Below, 29 T cell receptor beta chains from the same sample are listed, as sequenced in a study of T cell responses to AZD1222 COVID-19 vaccine. Sequenced by immunoSEQ multiplex PCR; TCRdb stores in-frame clones only, minus some. This sample yields fewer than 130,000 clones, of which roughly nine tenths are seen a single time; roughly 1.1% belongs to the top ten. Sequenced material: peripheral blood, taken on day 0 of AZD1222 vaccination. The source is an adult in good health.

V is TRBV2 and J is TRBJ1-2; D unclear. This CDR3 is 14 amino acids long. Germline lookup yields CDR1 SNHLY and CDR2 FYNNEI. With 2 bases removed from V and 4 bases from J, the gap between germline ends came to 11 bases. The CDR3 protein is CASSEMADSYGYTF. CDR3 coding DNA: TGTGCCAGCAGTGAAATGGCAGATTCCTATGGCTACACCTTC.

This chain joins TRBV30 and TRBJ2-3; D not certain. Looked up from germline, CDR1 is GTSNPN and CDR2 is SVGIG (reference sequence). V was cut by 1 base and J by 5 bases, with 13 bases left in between. CDR3 size: 14 residues. The chain's CDR3 is CAWSGGTGRDTQYF. In DNA form, the CDR3 reads TGTGCCTGGAGTGGAGGTACTGGCAGAGATACGCAGTATTTT.

This clone was observed a few times. The chain links TRBV5-1 to TRBJ1-6; D is uncertain. Germline V gives CDR1 SGHRS, CDR2 YFSETQ. The CDR3 extends over 15 amino acids. Trimming removed 1 base from V and 5 bases from J, with 10 bases in between. CDR3: CASSLTAQDNSPLHF. The CDR3 coding sequence is TGCGCCAGCAGCTTGACCGCCCAGGATAATTCACCCCTCCACTTT.

The chain recombines TRBV20-1 with TRBJ2-7; TRBD1 is a possible D gene (6 bases). The V end was cut by 3 bases, the J end by 6 bases, with 15 bases between. The germline V gene encodes CDR1 DFQATT and CDR2 SNEGSKA (reference sequence). The CDR3 spans 13 residues. The CDR3 sequence is CSASPTGKVEQYF. Here the CDR3 DNA reads TGCAGTGCTAGTCCCACAGGGAAGGTCGAGCAGTACTTC.

V is TRBV28 and J is TRBJ2-1; 7 bases are shared with TRBD1. CDR1 and CDR2 (germline): MDHEN, SYDVKM. The CDR3 length is 16 residues. The ends lost 6 bases at V and 2 bases at J; junction bases unmatched: 10. CDR3 in amino acids: CASSLRQGFAYNEQFF. The CDR3 bases are TGTGCCAGCAGCCTCCGACAGGGTTTCGCCTACAATGAGCAGTTCTTC.

The chain couples TRBV12-3 or TRBV12-4 to TRBJ2-2; D gene uncertain. The CDR3 has 12 amino acids. V was clipped by 6 bases and J by 2 bases, with 4 bases between them. CDR3 bases: TGTGCCAGCAGAAGAAACACCGGGGAGCTGTTTTTT. Amino acid sequence: CASRRNTGELFF.

The rearrangement links TRBV28 to TRBJ2-7; TRBD2 aligns across 11 bases. Germline V CDR1 and CDR2: MDHEN, SYDVKM. V shed 4 bases, J shed 4 bases, and the junction held 6 bases outside the gene matches. The CDR3 runs to 15 residues. CDR3 sequence reads: CASSWASGRTYEQYF. The CDR3 DNA follows: TGTGCCAGCAGTTGGGCTAGCGGGAGGACTTACGAGCAGTACTTC. The full variable domain, in which reference TRBV28 and TRBJ2-7 provide the parts outside the CDR3, is DVKVTQSSRYLVKRTGEKVFLECVQDMDHENMFWYRQDPGLGLRLIYFSYDVKMKEKGDIPEGYSVSREKKERFSLILESASTNQTSMYLCASSWASGRTYEQYFGPGTRLTVT.

This clone has only one observation. The J gene is TRBJ1-5, the V gene TRBV19; maybe TRBD1 (6 bases). Germline-derived CDR1 and CDR2 are LNHDA and SQIVND (reference sequence). Trimming left V 9 bases short and J 2 bases short, with 23 bases between. This CDR3 contains 17 residues. The CDR3 nucleotides are TGTGCCAGCACCCAAGGTCTGGGGGGCGCGGGCAATCAGCCCCAGCATTTT. This translates into CASTQGLGGAGNQPQHF.

The V call is TRBV30, the J call TRBJ1-5, with D maybe TRBD1 (5 bases). The CDR3 has 14 residues. Germline loops: CDR1 GTSNPN, CDR2 SVGIG (reference sequence). Trimming removed 2 bases at V and 1 base at J, with 9 bases between. This CDR3 reads CAWSQTVSNQPQHF. The CDR3 DNA follows: TGTGCCTGGAGTCAGACAGTAAGCAATCAGCCCCAGCATTTT.

This clone was detected only a few times. The chain has TRBV29-1 and TRBJ2-7; D gene ambiguous. Germline CDR1 and CDR2: SQVTM and ANQGSEA. The CDR3 contains 12 residues. The CDR3 region is CSVNKDGYEQYF. CDR3 sequence (DNA): TGCAGTGTCAACAAGGATGGCTACGAGCAGTACTTC.

In its sample, this clone was seen a few times. The genes are TRBV4-2 and TRBJ1-5; D perhaps matches TRBD1 (5 bases). V gave up 0 bases and J gave up 8 bases, with 11 bases separating them. This CDR3 spans 14 amino acids. Germline-derived CDR1 and CDR2 are LGHNA and YNFKEQ. CDR3 sequence (DNA): TGTGCCAGCAGCCAAGAACGAGGGGTTGAGCCCCAGCATTTT. Its protein is CASSQERGVEPQHF.

Here the CDR3 DNA reads TGTGCCAGCAGCTTAGGTGGGACGGGGAACACTGAAGCTTTCTTT. This sequence encodes CASSLGGTGNTEAFF. The gene calls are TRBV7-8 and TRBJ1-1; tentatively, D is TRBD1 (5 bases). V lost 1 base and J 1 base, leaving 10 bases between the germline ends. The CDR3 is 15 amino acids. Per the germline V gene, CDR1 is SGHVS and CDR2 is FQNEAQ.

This clone occurred once. The chain has TRBV27 and TRBJ2-7; a possible D gene is TRBD2 (6 bases). Germline loops: CDR1 MNHEY, CDR2 SMNVEV (reference sequence). The CDR3 runs 14 residues. The V and J ends lost 10 bases and 2 bases respectively, with 18 bases between them. CDR3 DNA sequence: TGTGCCACTCGCGGGGATTCTTTCACCTACGAGCAGTACTTC. This codes for CATRGDSFTYEQYF.

The rearrangement links TRBV11-2 to TRBJ1-5; no clear D gene. The germline V gene encodes CDR1 SGHAT and CDR2 FQNNGV. Trimming shortened V by 0 bases and J by 6 bases, and 6 bases separated the two germline ends. The CDR3 contains 13 residues. CDR3: CASSLEGGQPQHF. CDR3 nucleotides: TGTGCCAGCAGCTTAGAGGGAGGTCAGCCCCAGCATTTT.

The chain joins TRBV7-9 to TRBJ1-1; D remains ambiguous. The CDR3 has 15 residues. Germline V gives CDR1 SEHNR, CDR2 FQNEAQ (reference sequence). The ends were cut back, 1 base at V and 4 bases at J, with 13 bases in the middle. This chain's CDR3 is CASSLVMGRSTEAFF. DNA for the CDR3: TGTGCCAGCAGCTTAGTTATGGGGAGAAGCACTGAAGCTTTCTTT.

This clone was found once. The V gene is TRBV12-3 or TRBV12-4, the J gene TRBJ1-5; the D is unclear. The length of the CDR3 is 12 residues. V was cut by 6 bases and J by 2 bases, with 5 bases left in between. CDR3 in DNA: TGTGCCAGCAGCCTTGGCAATCAGCCCCAGCATTTT. It encodes CASSLGNQPQHF.

This chain joins TRBV11-3 and TRBJ2-5, with a possible D match to TRBD1 (6 bases). With 4 bases removed from V and 0 bases from J, the gap between germline ends came to 9 bases. The CDR3 is 14 residues long. Looked up from germline, CDR1 is SGHNT and CDR2 is YENEEA. In DNA form, the CDR3 reads TGTGCCAGCAGCTACCGGGACAACCAAGAGACCCAGTACTTC. It yields the protein CASSYRDNQETQYF.

The chain links TRBV6-2 or TRBV6-3 to TRBJ2-7, with D unresolved. Deletions cut 2 bases from V and 0 bases from J, with 8 bases between. The CDR3 consists of 14 residues. Germline V gene lookup returns CDR1 MNHEY and CDR2 SVGEGT. CDR3: CASSYTVPSYEQYF. CDR3 nucleotide sequence: TGTGCCAGCAGTTACACGGTTCCCTCCTACGAGCAGTACTTC.

This chain links TRBV4-2 with TRBJ1-1; maybe TRBD1 (6 bases). There are 15 residues in the CDR3. CDR1 and CDR2 from the germline V gene are LGHNA and YNFKEQ. Trimming pared 0 bases from V and 5 bases from J, leaving 13 bases between. The CDR3 region has the DNA TGTGCCAGCAGCCAAGAACCGGGGGCGAGGACTGAAGCTTTCTTT. Translating it yields CASSQEPGARTEAFF.

For the CDR3, the DNA is TGTGCCAGCAGCCAAGGAAGGTCGTCGAGGAATGAAAAACTGTTTTTT. It translates to CASSQGRSSRNEKLFF. The chain is built from TRBV3-1 (or the pseudogene TRBV3-2) and TRBJ1-4; no definite D call. The V end lost 1 base, the J end lost 5 bases, and 14 bases lay between the germline ends. The CDR3 has 16 amino acids. Germline V gene lookup returns CDR1 LGHDT and CDR2 YNNKEL (reference sequence).

The gene calls are TRBV6-2 or TRBV6-3 and TRBJ2-5, with 8 bases identical to TRBD1. The CDR3 consists of 14 residues. V lost 6 bases to trimming and J lost 1 base; unmatched junction nucleotides: 4. Germline CDR1 is MNHEY and CDR2 is SVGEGT. CDR3 nucleotides: TGTGCCAGCAGCCTCAGGGGGCTCCAAGAGACCCAGTACTTC. Residues: CASSLRGLQETQYF.

This clone has just one count. This sequence joins TRBV7-3 and TRBJ1-2, with D maybe TRBD1 (5 bases). The V and J ends lost 1 base and 4 bases respectively, with 10 bases between them. Germline CDR1 reads SGHTA; CDR2 reads FQGTGA. CDR3 length: 14 residues. The CDR3 is CASSLIPGLYGYTF. In DNA form, the CDR3 reads TGTGCCAGCAGCTTAATACCAGGGCTCTATGGCTACACCTTC. Drawing the rest from reference TRBV7-3 and TRBJ1-2, the complete variable domain is GAGVSQTPSNKVTEKGKYVELRCDPISGHTALYWYRQSLGQGPEFLIYFQGTGAADDSGLPNDRFFAVRPEGSVSTLKIQRTERGDSAVYLCASSLIPGLYGYTFGSGTRLTVV.

The rearrangement joins TRBV9 to TRBJ2-1; D is possibly TRBD1 or TRBD2 (5 bases each). Germline V gene data show CDR1 as SGDLS and CDR2 as YYNGEE. Deletions cut 3 bases from V and 5 bases from J, with 15 bases between. This CDR3 contains 15 residues. Here the CDR3 DNA reads TGTGCCAGCAGCGCGGGACCAAACACACACAATGAGCAGTTCTTC. It specifies CASSAGPNTHNEQFF.

The chain joins TRBV7-2 to TRBJ2-7; tentative D call: TRBD2 (5 bases). This CDR3 is built from 16 residues. Germline V CDR1 and CDR2: SGHTA, FQGNSA. V lost 0 bases to trimming and J lost 2 bases, with 14 bases between them. CDR3 sequence: CASSLAPSPAAYEQYF. The CDR3 coding sequence is TGTGCCAGCAGCTTAGCCCCTTCCCCAGCGGCCTACGAGCAGTACTTC.

The genes are TRBV5-1 and TRBJ1-3; TRBD1 matches at 8 bases. The CDR3 is 15 residues long. Germline CDR1 is SGHRS and CDR2 is YFSETQ. With V trimmed by 0 bases and J by 4 bases, 3 bases remained unmatched. CDR3 nucleotides: TGCGCCAGCAGCTTGGGGACAGGGAACGGAAACACCATATATTTT. Translating it yields CASSLGTGNGNTIYF. The whole variable domain, filled in from reference TRBV5-1 and TRBJ1-3, reads KAGVTQTPRYLIKTRGQQVTLSCSPISGHRSVSWYQQTPGQGLQFLFEYFSETQRNKGNFPGRFSGRQFSNSRSEMNVSTLELGDSALYLCASSLGTGNGNTIYFGEGSWLTVV.

This chain links TRBV6-5 with TRBJ1-6; no reliable D call. Trimming took off 5 bases at V and 11 bases at J, with 16 bases between the two ends. CDR3 length: 14 amino acids. CDR1 is MNHEY, CDR2 SVGAGI, per germline. CDR3 DNA: TGTGCCAGCAGTAGAGACGGGGATGGGGCACCCCTCCACTTT. This encodes CASSRDGDGAPLHF.

The chain carries TRBV11-3 and TRBJ1-4, with D unresolved. Germline loops: CDR1 SGHNT, CDR2 YENEEA. The V end lost 3 bases, the J end lost 3 bases, and 8 bases lay between the germline ends. The CDR3 has 14 amino acids. DNA for the CDR3: TGTGCCAGCAGCTTGGGCCGATCTAATGAAAAACTGTTTTTT. Residues: CASSLGRSNEKLFF.

The chain carries TRBV9 and TRBJ1-6; 8 bases agree with TRBD1. The germline CDR1 and CDR2 sequences are SGDLS and YYNGEE. J gave up 10 bases and V 3 bases, and 6 bases lay outside the gene matches. This CDR3 has 14 amino acids. CDR3 bases: TGTGCCAGCAGCGACAGGGGGTCGGAATCACCCCTCCACTTT. It is translated as CASSDRGSESPLHF. Drawing the rest from reference TRBV9 and TRBJ1-6, the complete variable domain is DSGVTQTPKHLITATGQRVTLRCSPRSGDLSVYWYQQSLDQGLQFLIQYYNGEERAKGNILERFSAQQFPDLHSELNLSSLELGDSALYFCASSDRGSESPLHFGNGTRLTVT.

The chain employs TRBV3-1 (or the pseudogene TRBV3-2) and TRBJ2-2, with 7 bases lining up with TRBD2. This CDR3 has 16 amino acids. Germline CDR1 LGHDT, CDR2 YNNKEL (reference sequence). Trimming at V came to 1 base and at J to 5 bases, leaving 7 bases not matched to a gene. The CDR3 sequence: CASSQARLAWTGELFF. The CDR3 bases are TGTGCCAGCAGCCAAGCCCGACTAGCTTGGACCGGGGAGCTGTTTTTT.